The 16 T cell receptor beta chains below were found in one sample sequenced in a study of cytomegalovirus exposure and HLA in healthy donors. PCR amplification relied on 60 Vbeta primers (plus 13 Jbeta primers). The assay was immunoSEQ multiplex PCR, and TCRdb's table has in-frame clones only and misses some. The sample contains about 170,000 clones, around 83% of which appear only once. Sequenced material: PBMCs. The receptors shown here come from a man aged 30-40 years in good health and CMV-seropositive.

V is TRBV7-2 and J is TRBJ1-2; possible D gene TRBD1, 6 bases. This CDR3 has 14 amino acids. Trimming left V 7 bases short and J 1 base short, with 13 bases between. Germline CDR1 and CDR2: SGHTA and FQGNSA. The CDR3 sequence is CASTGQPLNYGYTF. The CDR3 nucleotides are TGTGCCAGCACCGGACAGCCTCTTAACTATGGCTACACCTTC.

This clone appeared a few times. The rearrangement joins TRBV5-1 to TRBJ2-6; perhaps TRBD1 as D (5 bases). Germline lookup yields CDR1 SGHRS and CDR2 YFSETQ. The CDR3 length is 17 residues. With 4 bases removed from V and 0 bases from J, the gap between germline ends came to 14 bases. Here the CDR3 DNA reads TGCGCCAGCAGCAATATGGGGCTCTACTCTGGGGCCAACGTCCTGACTTTC. Translation gives CASSNMGLYSGANVLTF.

In this sample, this clone turned up once. The rearrangement joins TRBV7-8 to TRBJ2-5; TRBD2 agrees at 13 bases. Germline assignment: CDR1 SGHVS and CDR2 FQNEAQ. The CDR3 length is 16 residues. With 4 bases clipped from V and 3 bases from J, the junction kept 5 bases outside the gene matches. The CDR3 loop is CASSSHGTSGKETQYF. CDR3 bases: TGTGCCAGCAGCTCCCACGGGACTAGCGGGAAAGAGACCCAGTACTTC.

In DNA, the CDR3 is TGTGCCAGCAGTTCCATGGGCTGGGAGACCCAGTACTTC. Amino acids: CASSSMGWETQYF. The rearrangement links TRBV28 to TRBJ2-5; no clear D. The CDR3 spans 13 residues. Germline assignment: CDR1 MDHEN and CDR2 SYDVKM. Trimming left V 4 bases short and J 5 bases short, with 11 bases between.

The chain joins TRBV2 to TRBJ1-5; D ambiguous. In germline, CDR1 is SNHLY, CDR2 FYNNEI. The CDR3 runs 14 residues. The V gene lost 7 bases and the J gene lost 0 bases, with 10 bases spanning the gap. CDR3 in DNA: TGTGCCAGCACGAGGTTAAATAGCAATCAGCCCCAGCATTTT. Protein product: CASTRLNSNQPQHF. The full variable domain, in which reference TRBV2 and TRBJ1-5 provide the parts outside the CDR3, is EPEVTQTPSHQVTQMGQEVILRCVPISNHLYFYWYRQILGQKVEFLVSFYNNEISEKSEIFDDQFSVERPDGSNFTLKIRSTKLEDSAMYFCASTRLNSNQPQHFGDGTRLSIL.

This chain joins TRBV5-1 and TRBJ2-7; tentatively, D is TRBD2 (5 bases). V was clipped by 0 bases and J by 4 bases, with 14 bases between them. Germline V CDR1 and CDR2: SGHRS, YFSETQ. The CDR3 sequence is 15 residues long. Written as DNA, the CDR3 is TGCGCCAGCAGCTTGGGGGCTAGCATCTCTTACGAGCAGTACTTC. This codes for CASSLGASISYEQYF.

This chain uses TRBV7-9 with TRBJ2-3; 11 nucleotides match TRBD2. CDR1 SEHNR and CDR2 FQNEAQ come from the germline V gene (reference sequence). This CDR3 is 14 amino acids long. J was trimmed by 6 bases and V by 1 base; bases with no gene match: 0. The CDR3 DNA reads TGTGCCAGCAGCTTAGGACTAGCGGGGGATACGCAGTATTTT. The encoded protein is CASSLGLAGDTQYF.

The J gene is TRBJ2-1, the V gene TRBV29-1, with 11 bases identical to TRBD2. This CDR3 is 17 amino acids long. The V gene end was trimmed by 5 bases and the J gene end by 6 bases; junction bases not matched to a gene: 15. Germline CDR1 and CDR2: SQVTM and ANQGSEA. CDR3 sequence: CSVRGVFRLAGSNEQFF. DNA for the CDR3: TGCAGCGTTAGGGGAGTCTTTCGACTAGCGGGGAGCAATGAGCAGTTCTTC.

The rearrangement joins TRBV10-3 to TRBJ1-2; 9 bases align to TRBD1. The V gene end was trimmed by 4 bases and the J gene end by 4 bases; junction bases not matched to a gene: 7. CDR1 is ENHRY, CDR2 SYGVKD, per germline. The CDR3 sequence is 15 residues long. This chain's CDR3 is CAISAPGQGPYGYTF. The DNA of the CDR3 is TGTGCCATCAGTGCACCGGGACAGGGTCCCTATGGCTACACCTTC.

The chain combines TRBV28 with TRBJ2-3; D is ambiguous. Germline CDR1 and CDR2: MDHEN and SYDVKM. The CDR3 extends over 14 amino acids. Trimming removed 2 bases at V and 11 bases at J, with 17 bases between. This CDR3 is CASSLLRLEVGQYF. As DNA, the CDR3 is TGTGCCAGCAGTTTACTTAGACTCGAAGTGGGGCAGTATTTT. The full variable domain, rest sourced from reference TRBV28 and TRBJ2-3, is DVKVTQSSRYLVKRTGEKVFLECVQDMDHENMFWYRQDPGLGLRLIYFSYDVKMKEKGDIPEGYSVSREKKERFSLILESASTNQTSMYLCASSLLRLEVGQYFGPGTRLTVL.

CDR3 region: CASSPDARAALETQYF. CDR3 DNA: TGCGCCAGCAGCCCGGACGCTAGAGCGGCCTTGGAGACCCAGTACTTC. The chain joins TRBV4-1 to TRBJ2-5, with D possibly TRBD2 on 5 matching bases. There are 16 residues in the CDR3. CDR1 and CDR2 (germline): MGHRA, YSYEKL. Trimming removed 4 bases from V and 5 bases from J, with 20 bases in between.

The chain couples TRBV19 to TRBJ2-6, with 10 bases that match TRBD2. The V and J ends lost 5 bases and 8 bases, in that order; junction bases with no gene match: 18. The CDR3 sequence is 19 residues long. The germline CDR1 and CDR2 sequences are LNHDA and SQIVND (reference sequence). The CDR3 sequence is CASSPRAGGPSFSSNVLTF. The DNA of the CDR3 is TGTGCCAGTAGTCCCCGAGCGGGAGGGCCCTCATTTTCGTCCAACGTCCTGACTTTC.

This chain links TRBV10-3 with TRBJ1-1; D ambiguous. This CDR3 region has 14 residues. Germline V gene data show CDR1 as ENHRY and CDR2 as SYGVKD. The ends were cut back, 3 bases at V and 1 base at J, with 9 bases in the middle. CDR3 DNA sequence: TGTGCCATCAGTGACAGCGCCCCGAACACTGAAGCTTTCTTT. Translation gives CAISDSAPNTEAFF.

The genes are TRBV18 and TRBJ2-7; 9 bases agree with TRBD2. Germline CDR1 reads KGHSH; CDR2 reads LQKENI. This CDR3 comprises 14 residues. Trimming removed 2 bases from V and 2 bases from J; junction bases left unmatched: 1. The DNA of the CDR3 is TGTGCCAGCTCACCAGCTAGCGGGACCTACGAGCAGTACGTC. It specifies CASSPASGTYEQYV.

CDR3 sequence: CASSSPGTANYGYTF. The CDR3 nucleotides read TGTGCCAGCAGCAGCCCCGGGACAGCTAACTATGGCTACACCTTC. This rearrangement joins TRBV5-6 to TRBJ1-2; 7 bases agree with TRBD1. The CDR3 runs 15 residues. Germline V lookup: CDR1 SGHDT, CDR2 YYEEEE. Trimming removed 4 bases from V and 0 bases from J; junction bases left unmatched: 6.

The chain recombines TRBV9 with TRBJ2-7, with TRBD2 identical over 10 bases. J gave up 5 bases and V 2 bases, and 4 bases lay outside the gene matches. CDR3 length: 14 amino acids. Germline CDR1 SGDLS, CDR2 YYNGEE. The CDR3 loop reads CASSVLGTSDEQYF. CDR3 coding DNA: TGTGCCAGCAGCGTTCTCGGGACTAGCGACGAGCAGTACTTC. Full variable domain (remainder filled in from reference TRBV9 and TRBJ2-7): DSGVTQTPKHLITATGQRVTLRCSPRSGDLSVYWYQQSLDQGLQFLIQYYNGEERAKGNILERFSAQQFPDLHSELNLSSLELGDSALYFCASSVLGTSDEQYFGPGTRLTVT.